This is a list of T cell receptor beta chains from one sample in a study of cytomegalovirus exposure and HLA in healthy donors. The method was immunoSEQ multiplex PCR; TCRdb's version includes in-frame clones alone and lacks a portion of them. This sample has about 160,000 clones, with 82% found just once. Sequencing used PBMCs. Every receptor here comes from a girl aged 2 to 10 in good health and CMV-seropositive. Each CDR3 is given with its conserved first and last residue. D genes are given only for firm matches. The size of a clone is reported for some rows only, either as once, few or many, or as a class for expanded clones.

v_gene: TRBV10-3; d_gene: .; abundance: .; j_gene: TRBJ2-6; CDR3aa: CAASSGANVLTF; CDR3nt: TGTGCAGCTTCCTCTGGGGCCAACGTCCTGACTTTC
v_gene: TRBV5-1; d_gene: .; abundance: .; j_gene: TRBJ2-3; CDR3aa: CASTPIVGGDTQYF; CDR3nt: TGCGCCAGCACCCCGATCGTCGGAGGAGATACGCAGTATTTT
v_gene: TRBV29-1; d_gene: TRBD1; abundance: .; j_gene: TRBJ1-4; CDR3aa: CSVVTGGNEKLFF; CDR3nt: TGCAGCGTTGTGACAGGGGGTAATGAAAAACTGTTTTTT
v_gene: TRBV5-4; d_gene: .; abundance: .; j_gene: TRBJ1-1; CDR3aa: CASSLSEMNTEAFF; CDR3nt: TGTGCCAGCAGCTTATCAGAAATGAACACTGAAGCTTTCTTT
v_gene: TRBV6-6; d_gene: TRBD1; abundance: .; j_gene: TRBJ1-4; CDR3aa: CASSAGRQGPNEKLFF; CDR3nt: TGTGCCAGCAGTGCAGGCAGACAGGGACCTAATGAAAAACTGTTTTTT
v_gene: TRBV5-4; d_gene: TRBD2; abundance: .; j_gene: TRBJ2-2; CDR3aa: CASSSVTSGSKSTGELFF; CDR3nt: TGTGCCAGCAGCTCAGTGACTAGCGGGAGTAAAAGCACCGGGGAGCTGTTTTTT
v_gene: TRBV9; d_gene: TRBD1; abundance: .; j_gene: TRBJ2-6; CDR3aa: CASSDRQGAFRANVLTF; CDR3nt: TGTGCCAGCAGCGACCGACAGGGGGCCTTTCGGGCCAACGTCCTGACTTTC
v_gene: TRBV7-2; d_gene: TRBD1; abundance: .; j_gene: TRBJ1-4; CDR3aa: CASSPRPGTGEEKLFF; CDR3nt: TGTGCCAGCAGCCCACGCCCCGGGACAGGGGAGGAAAAACTGTTTTTT
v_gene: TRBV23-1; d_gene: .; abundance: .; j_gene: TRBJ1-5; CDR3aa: CASSQFEQGGSNQPQHF; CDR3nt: TGCGCCAGCAGTCAATTCGAACAGGGCGGTAGCAATCAGCCCCAGCATTTT
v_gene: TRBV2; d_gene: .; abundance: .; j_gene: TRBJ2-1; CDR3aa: CASDRVEDEQFF; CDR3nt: TGTGCCAGCGATCGGGTTGAGGATGAGCAGTTCTTC
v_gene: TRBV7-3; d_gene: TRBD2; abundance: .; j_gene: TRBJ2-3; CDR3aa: CASSFMGLAEITSTDTQYF; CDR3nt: TGTGCCAGCAGCTTTATGGGACTAGCGGAGATCACTAGCACAGATACGCAGTATTTT
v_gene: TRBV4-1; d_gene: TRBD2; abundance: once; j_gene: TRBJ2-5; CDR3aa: CASSQGLAGGMDWETQYF; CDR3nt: TGCGCCAGCAGCCAGGGACTAGCGGGAGGGATGGATTGGGAGACCCAGTACTTC
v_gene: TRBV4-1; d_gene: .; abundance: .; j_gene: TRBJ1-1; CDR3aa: CASSQIKRGTEAFF; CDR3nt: TGCGCCAGCAGCCAGATAAAACGGGGCACTGAAGCTTTCTTT
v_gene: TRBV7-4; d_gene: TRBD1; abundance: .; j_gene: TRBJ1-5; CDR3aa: CASSHRQGARQPQHF; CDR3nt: TGTGCCAGCAGTCACAGACAGGGGGCGAGACAGCCCCAGCATTTT
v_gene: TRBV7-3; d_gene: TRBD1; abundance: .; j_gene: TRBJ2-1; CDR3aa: CASSSPGQGNNEQFF; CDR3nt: TGTGCCAGCAGCTCCCCTGGACAGGGTAACAATGAGCAGTTCTTC
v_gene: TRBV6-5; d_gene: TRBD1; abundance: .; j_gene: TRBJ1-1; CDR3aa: CASSARTGSFTEAFF; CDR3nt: TGTGCCAGCAGTGCACGGACAGGGTCATTCACTGAAGCTTTCTTT
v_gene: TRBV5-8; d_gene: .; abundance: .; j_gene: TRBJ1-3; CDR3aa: CASSSDRSPSSGNTIYF; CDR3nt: TGTGCCAGCAGCTCCGACAGGTCCCCTAGCTCTGGAAACACCATATATTTT
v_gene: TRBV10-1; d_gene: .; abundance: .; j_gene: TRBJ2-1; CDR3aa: CASSESPFGEQFF; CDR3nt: TGCGCCAGCAGTGAGTCCCCTTTCGGTGAGCAGTTCTTC
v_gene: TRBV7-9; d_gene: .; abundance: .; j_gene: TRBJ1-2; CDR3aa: CASSLGEYGYTF; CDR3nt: TGTGCCAGCAGCTTAGGGGAGTATGGCTACACCTTC
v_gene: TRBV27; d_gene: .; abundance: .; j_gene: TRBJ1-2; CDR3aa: CASSLSGRFEGYGYTF; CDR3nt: TGTGCCAGCAGTTTATCCGGCCGGTTTGAGGGCTATGGCTACACCTTC
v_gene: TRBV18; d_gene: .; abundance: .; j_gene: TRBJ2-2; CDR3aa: CASSPHSTNTGELFF; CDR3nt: TGTGCCAGCTCACCACACAGCACGAACACCGGGGAGCTGTTTTTT
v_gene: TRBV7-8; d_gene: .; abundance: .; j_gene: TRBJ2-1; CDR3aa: CASSLRRLVYNEQFF; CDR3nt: TGTGCCAGCAGCTTGAGACGGCTAGTATACAATGAGCAGTTCTTC
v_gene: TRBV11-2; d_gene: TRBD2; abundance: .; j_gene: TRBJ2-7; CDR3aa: CASSLGTSVDEQYF; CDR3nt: TGTGCCAGCAGCTTGGGGACTAGCGTGGACGAGCAGTACTTC
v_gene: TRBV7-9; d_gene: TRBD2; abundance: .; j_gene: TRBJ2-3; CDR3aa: CASSLAGAADTQYF; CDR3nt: TGTGCCAGCAGCCTAGCGGGAGCGGCAGATACGCAGTATTTT
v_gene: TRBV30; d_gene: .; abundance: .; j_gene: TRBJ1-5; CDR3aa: CAWRGGVGQPQHF; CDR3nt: TGTGCCTGGAGAGGTGGCGTCGGGCAGCCCCAGCATTTT
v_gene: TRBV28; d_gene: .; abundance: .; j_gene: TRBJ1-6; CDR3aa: CASSEGPGSLHF; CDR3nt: TGTGCCAGCAGCGAAGGCCCGGGGTCCCTCCACTTT
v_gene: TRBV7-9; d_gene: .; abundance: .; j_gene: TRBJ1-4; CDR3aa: CASSLDLGPGELFF; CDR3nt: TGTGCCAGCAGCTTAGATCTGGGGCCGGGGGAACTGTTTTTT
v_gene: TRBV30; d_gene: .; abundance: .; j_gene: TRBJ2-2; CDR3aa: CAWSVQPNTGELFF; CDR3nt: TGTGCCTGGAGTGTACAACCTAACACCGGGGAGCTGTTTTTT
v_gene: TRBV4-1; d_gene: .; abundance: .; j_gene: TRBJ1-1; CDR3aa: CASSQEGVNTEAFF; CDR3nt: TGCGCCAGCAGCCAGGAGGGAGTGAACACTGAAGCTTTCTTT
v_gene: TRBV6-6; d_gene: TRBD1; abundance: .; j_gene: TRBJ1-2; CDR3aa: CASRDAGTGGGYTF; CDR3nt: TGTGCCAGCAGGGATGCCGGGACAGGGGGTGGCTACACCTTC
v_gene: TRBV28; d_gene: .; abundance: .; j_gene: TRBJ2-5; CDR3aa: CASAGSGETQYF; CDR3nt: TGTGCCAGCGCCGGTTCGGGTGAGACCCAGTACTTC
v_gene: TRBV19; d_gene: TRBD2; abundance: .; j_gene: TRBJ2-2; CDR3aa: CASSHRTSAGELFF; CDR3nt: TGTGCCAGTAGTCATCGGACTAGCGCCGGGGAGCTGTTTTTT
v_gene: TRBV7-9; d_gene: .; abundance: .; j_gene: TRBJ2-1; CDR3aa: CASSPWTSDNEQFF; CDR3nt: TGTGCCAGCAGCCCTTGGACTTCTGACAATGAGCAGTTCTTC
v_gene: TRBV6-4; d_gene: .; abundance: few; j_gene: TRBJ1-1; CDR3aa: CASSRLRGTEAFF; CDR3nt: TGTGCCAGCAGTCGCTTAAGGGGGACTGAAGCTTTCTTT
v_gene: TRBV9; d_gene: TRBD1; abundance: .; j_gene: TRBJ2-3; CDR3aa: CASSAEGAGTDTQYF; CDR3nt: TGTGCCAGCAGCGCCGAGGGGGCCGGCACAGATACGCAGTATTTT
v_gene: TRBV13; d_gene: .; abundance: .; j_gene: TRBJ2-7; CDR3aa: CASSPGQGTYEQYF; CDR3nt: TGTGCCAGCAGCCCCGGGCAGGGGACCTACGAGCAGTACTTC
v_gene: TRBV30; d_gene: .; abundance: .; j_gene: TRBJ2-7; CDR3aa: CAWRQGVLGQYF; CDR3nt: TGTGCCTGGAGACAGGGAGTCCTTGGGCAGTACTTC
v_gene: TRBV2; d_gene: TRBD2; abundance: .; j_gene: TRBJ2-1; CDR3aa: CASSAGLAGRNEQFF; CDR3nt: TGTGCCAGCAGTGCGGGACTAGCTGGTCGCAATGAGCAGTTCTTC
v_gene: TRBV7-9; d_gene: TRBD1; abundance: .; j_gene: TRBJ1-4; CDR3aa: CSSSSIDREFNEKLFF; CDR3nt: TGTTCCAGCAGCTCCATAGACAGGGAATTTAATGAAAAACTGTTTTTT
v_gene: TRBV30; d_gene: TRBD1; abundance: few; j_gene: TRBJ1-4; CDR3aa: CAWSVLGQGHEKLFF; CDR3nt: TGTGCCTGGAGTGTACTGGGACAGGGCCATGAAAAACTGTTTTTT
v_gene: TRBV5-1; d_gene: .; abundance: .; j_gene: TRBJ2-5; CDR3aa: CASSFGGPKETQYF; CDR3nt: TGCGCCAGCAGCTTTGGGGGCCCGAAAGAGACCCAGTACTTC
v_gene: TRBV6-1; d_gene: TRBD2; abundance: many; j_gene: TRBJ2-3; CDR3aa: CASSELAGATDTQYF; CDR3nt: TGTGCCAGCAGTGAACTAGCGGGAGCCACAGATACGCAGTATTTT
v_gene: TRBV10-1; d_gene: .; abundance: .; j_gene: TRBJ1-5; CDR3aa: CASSELKAGGKSNQPQHF; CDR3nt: TGCGCCAGCAGTGAGTTAAAGGCAGGAGGAAAGAGCAATCAGCCCCAGCATTTT
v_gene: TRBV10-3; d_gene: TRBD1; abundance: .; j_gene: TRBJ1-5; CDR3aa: CAMRQGGNQPQHF; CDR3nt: TGTGCCATGAGACAGGGAGGCAATCAGCCCCAGCATTTT
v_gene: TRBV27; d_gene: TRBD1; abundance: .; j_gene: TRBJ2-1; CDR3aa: CASSLSGTGFHEQFF; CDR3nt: TGTGCCAGCAGTTTATCTGGGACAGGGTTCCATGAGCAGTTCTTC
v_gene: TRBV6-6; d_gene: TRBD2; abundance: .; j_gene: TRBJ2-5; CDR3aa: CASSPGPSGSPPQYF; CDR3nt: TGTGCCAGCAGTCCAGGACCTAGCGGGAGCCCGCCCCAGTACTTC
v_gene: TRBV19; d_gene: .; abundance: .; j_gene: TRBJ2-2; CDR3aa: CASSIPGLGTGELFF; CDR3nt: TGTGCCAGTAGTATACCAGGGCTCGGGACCGGGGAGCTGTTTTTT
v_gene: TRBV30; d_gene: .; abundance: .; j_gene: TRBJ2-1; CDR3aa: CAWTPRGRDNEQFF; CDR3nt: TGTGCCTGGACCCCCCGTGGGCGGGACAATGAGCAGTTCTTC
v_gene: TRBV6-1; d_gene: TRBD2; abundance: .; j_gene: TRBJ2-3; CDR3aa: CASSRIGLGTDTQYF; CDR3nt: TGTGCCAGCAGCCGGATAGGACTAGGAACAGATACGCAGTATTTT
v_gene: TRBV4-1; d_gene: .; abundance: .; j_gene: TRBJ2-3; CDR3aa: CASRQRLGDTQYF; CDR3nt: TGCGCCAGCCGACAGAGACTAGGGGATACGCAGTATTTT
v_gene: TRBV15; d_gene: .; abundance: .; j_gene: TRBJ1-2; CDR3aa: CATSRATGLGGYTF; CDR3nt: TGTGCCACCAGCAGGGCGACAGGCCTCGGGGGCTACACCTTC
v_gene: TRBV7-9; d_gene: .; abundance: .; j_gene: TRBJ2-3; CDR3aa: CASSRGAGTDTQYF; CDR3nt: TGTGCCAGCAGCCGGGGGGCTGGCACAGATACGCAGTATTTT
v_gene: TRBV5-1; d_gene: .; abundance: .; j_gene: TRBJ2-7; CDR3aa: CASGNRGGSEQYF; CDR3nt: TGCGCCAGCGGTAACAGGGGGGGATCCGAGCAGTACTTC
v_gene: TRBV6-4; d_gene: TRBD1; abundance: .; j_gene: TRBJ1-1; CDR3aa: CASTLGQGIPTEAFF; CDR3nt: TGTGCCAGCACACTCGGACAGGGAATCCCCACTGAAGCTTTCTTT